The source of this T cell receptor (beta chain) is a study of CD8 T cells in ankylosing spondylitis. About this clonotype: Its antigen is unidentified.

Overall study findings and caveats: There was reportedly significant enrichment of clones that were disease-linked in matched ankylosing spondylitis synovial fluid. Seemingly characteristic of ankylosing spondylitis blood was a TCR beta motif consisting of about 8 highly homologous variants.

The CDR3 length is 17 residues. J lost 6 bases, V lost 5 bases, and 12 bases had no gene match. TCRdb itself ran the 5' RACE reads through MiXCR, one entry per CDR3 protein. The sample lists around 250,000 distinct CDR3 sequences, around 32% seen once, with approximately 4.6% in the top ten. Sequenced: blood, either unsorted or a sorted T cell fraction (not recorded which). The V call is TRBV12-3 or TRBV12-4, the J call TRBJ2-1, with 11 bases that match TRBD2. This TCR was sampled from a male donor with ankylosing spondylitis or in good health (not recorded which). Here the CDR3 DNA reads TGTGCCAGCAGTCCTGGACTAGCGGGTGGTTCGGGCAATGAGCAGTTCTTC. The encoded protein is CASSPGLAGGSGNEQFF.